These 20 T cell receptor beta chains were all obtained from the same sample, sequenced in a study of patients and donors after allogeneic stem cell transplantation. TCRdb redid the calling of the RT-PCR reads with MiXCR, one entry per CDR3 protein. The table includes about 89,000 distinct CDR3 sequences, around 48% detected once. Material for sequencing was blood, either unsorted or a sorted T cell fraction (not recorded which). All receptors derive from a human donor who was either an allogeneic HSCT recipient or a stem cell or donor lymphocyte infusion donor (not recorded which). It is not recorded whose cells these are; they may come from a transplant donor.

This clonotype appeared a few times. This chain links TRBV12-3 or TRBV12-4 with TRBJ1-2; D is unresolved. The CDR3 runs 12 residues. Deletions cut 3 bases from V and 4 bases from J, with 6 bases between. CDR3 coding DNA: TGTGCCAGCAGTTTTCTGATCTATGGCTACACCTTC. Protein product: CASSFLIYGYTF.

The chain employs TRBV28 and TRBJ2-7, with 7 bases aligning to TRBD2. CDR3 length: 15 residues. V dropped 6 bases and J dropped 2; count of bases not matched to a gene: 10. Germline V gives CDR1 MDHEN, CDR2 SYDVKM. The CDR3 coding sequence is TGTGCCAGCAGCTCCGGACTAGTATTGACCTACGAGCAGTACTTC. This gives the protein CASSSGLVLTYEQYF.

This clonotype was counted only a few times. This chain uses TRBV10-3 with TRBJ1-5; D is undetermined. This CDR3 contains 13 residues. Looked up from germline, CDR1 is ENHRY and CDR2 is SYGVKD. V dropped 3 bases and J dropped 0 bases, with 3 bases sitting between them. The CDR3: CAISDGSNQPQHF. The CDR3 nucleotides read TGTGCCATCAGTGATGGTAGCAATCAGCCCCAGCATTTT.

The rearrangement links TRBV27 to TRBJ2-1; a weak D match, TRBD2 (5 bases). V lost 4 bases and J lost 10, with 11 bases in between. The germline V gene has CDR1 MNHEY and CDR2 SMNVEV (reference sequence). The CDR3 covers 12 residues. The CDR3 region has the DNA TGTGCCAGCAGTTCCACAGCGGAAGAGCAGTTCTTC. This codes for CASSSTAEEQFF.

This clonotype was counted between two and nine times. The chain joins TRBV20-1 to TRBJ1-3; D gene ambiguous. CDR3 length: 15 residues. CDR1 is DFQATT and CDR2 is SNEGSKA in the germline V gene (reference sequence). The germline V and J ends were trimmed by 6 bases and 0 bases, with 15 bases remaining between them. The CDR3 loop reads CSATRPVPSGNTIYF. The CDR3 nucleotides are TGCAGTGCCACGAGACCCGTCCCCTCTGGAAACACCATATATTTT.

This chain connects TRBV7-2 to TRBJ1-3; D unresolved. CDR1 is SGHTA and CDR2 is FQGNSA in the germline V gene. There are 12 residues in the CDR3. The V and J ends lost 5 bases and 8 bases respectively, with 10 bases between them. The CDR3 protein is CASSDRFDTIYF. As DNA, the CDR3 is TGTGCCAGCAGCGATCGGTTCGACACCATATATTTT.

In this sample, this clonotype turned up a few times. The genes are TRBV6-6 and TRBJ1-1, with D uncertain. Trimming left V 8 bases short and J 3 bases short, with 16 bases between. The CDR3 consists of 14 residues. The V gene's germline CDR1 is MNHNY and CDR2 SVGAGI (reference sequence). The CDR3 sequence is CASGRYGPDTEAFF. CDR3 coding DNA: TGTGCCAGCGGACGCTACGGGCCGGACACTGAAGCTTTCTTT.

The chain couples TRBV28 to TRBJ1-1; 8 bases line up with TRBD1. Germline lookup yields CDR1 MDHEN and CDR2 SYDVKM. The V gene end was trimmed by 5 bases and the J gene end by 1 base; junction bases not matched to a gene: 6. CDR3 length: 15 amino acids. CDR3: CASSPRTGKNTEAFF. The CDR3 DNA reads as TGTGCCAGCAGTCCGCGGACAGGGAAGAACACTGAAGCTTTCTTT.

V is TRBV20-1 and J is TRBJ2-3; 7 positions match TRBD2. Looked up from germline, CDR1 is DFQATT and CDR2 is SNEGSKA (reference sequence). The CDR3 loop spans 11 amino acids. V lost 6 bases and J lost 7; bases outside the gene matches: 4. CDR3: CSAQLANTQYF. The CDR3 region has the DNA TGCAGTGCCCAACTAGCGAATACGCAGTATTTT.

The chain links TRBV28 to TRBJ2-7, with TRBD2 matching 9 bases. The CDR3 is made up of 14 amino acids. Germline V gene data show CDR1 as MDHEN and CDR2 as SYDVKM. V dropped 5 bases and J dropped 2; count of bases not matched to a gene: 4. CDR3 sequence (DNA): TGTGCCAGCAGTCGTAGCGGGAGCGCCTACGAGCAGTACTTC. As protein: CASSRSGSAYEQYF.

The chain employs TRBV5-1 and TRBJ2-2; D ambiguous. Between the trimmed V and J ends, which lost 6 bases and 2 bases, there was a span of 14 bases. The CDR3 is 15 residues long. The V gene's germline CDR1 is SGHRS and CDR2 YFSETQ. The CDR3 coding sequence is TGCGCCAGCACTACCCGGGTTCAAAACACCGGGGAGCTGTTTTTT. Translation: CASTTRVQNTGELFF. Together with reference TRBV5-1 and TRBJ2-2, the CDR3 gives the full variable domain: KAGVTQTPRYLIKTRGQQVTLSCSPISGHRSVSWYQQTPGQGLQFLFEYFSETQRNKGNFPGRFSGRQFSNSRSEMNVSTLELGDSALYLCASTTRVQNTGELFFGEGSRLTVL.

The rearrangement joins TRBV12-3 or TRBV12-4 to TRBJ1-4; no reliable D call. The ends were cut back, 2 bases at V and 4 bases at J, with 11 bases in the middle. This CDR3 has 15 residues. DNA for the CDR3: TGTGCCAGCAGTTTACTCCCCGGAATTAATGAAAAACTGTTTTTT. Its translation is CASSLLPGINEKLFF.

In its sample, this clonotype was seen a few times. The V and J genes are TRBV29-1 and TRBJ1-5; D possibly corresponds to TRBD1 (6 bases). In germline, CDR1 is SQVTM, CDR2 ANQGSEA. V was trimmed by 4 bases and J by 2 bases, leaving 6 bases between them. CDR3 size: 12 residues. The CDR3 loop reads CSVGTGNQPQHF. The CDR3 DNA reads as TGCAGCGTTGGGACAGGCAATCAGCCCCAGCATTTT.

This clonotype was detected once. V usage is TRBV29-1 and J usage is TRBJ1-1; possible D gene TRBD1, 5 bases. There are 13 residues in the CDR3. Trimming pared 1 base from V and 5 bases from J, leaving 11 bases between. Germline-derived CDR1 and CDR2 are SQVTM and ANQGSEA. The CDR3, as DNA: TGCAGCGTTGAAGCCAGGGTAGGAACTGAAGCTTTCTTT. Translation: CSVEARVGTEAFF.

The chain joins TRBV18 to TRBJ1-2; D is undetermined. V lost 3 bases to trimming and J lost 2 bases, with 13 bases between them. This CDR3 spans 15 amino acids. Germline V gene sequence: CDR1 KGHSH, CDR2 LQKENI. The CDR3 DNA is TGTGCCAGCTCACCGAAGTCTGGAGGGAACTATGGCTACACCTTC. Protein product: CASSPKSGGNYGYTF.

The chain employs TRBV2 and TRBJ1-1, with D unclear. This CDR3 contains 13 residues. The germline V gene has CDR1 SNHLY and CDR2 FYNNEI. V gave up 2 bases and J gave up 10 bases, with 14 bases separating them. CDR3 loop: CASSEWVNTGAFF. The CDR3 bases are TGTGCCAGCAGTGAATGGGTCAACACCGGAGCTTTCTTT.

This clonotype was picked up a small number of times. Its ends do not fully match the called genes, so a read error is possible. J is TRBJ1-2 and V is TRBV12-3 or TRBV12-4; D is unclear. The CDR3 is 15 amino acids. Here the CDR3 reads CASGLIRASSNGYTF. The CDR3 DNA reads TGTGCCAGCGGTTTAATTAGAGCCTCAAGCAATGGCTACACCTTC.

This rearrangement joins TRBV10-2 to TRBJ1-5; 8 nucleotides agree with TRBD1. J gave up 4 bases and V 3 bases, and 5 bases lay outside the gene matches. The germline CDR1 and CDR2 sequences are WSHSY and SAAADI. The CDR3 totals 15 residues. The CDR3 DNA is TGCGCCAGCAGTGATGGACAGGGCCGTAATCAGCCCCAGCATTTT. It translates to CASSDGQGRNQPQHF.

This clonotype was counted only a few times. The chain is built from TRBV5-1 and TRBJ1-1, with D possibly matching TRBD1 (5 bases). Deletions cut 2 bases from V and 6 bases from J, with 11 bases between. The V gene's germline CDR1 is SGHRS and CDR2 YFSETQ. The CDR3 totals 13 residues. The CDR3 region has the DNA TGCGCCAGCAGCTTCGAAGCGGGGGCTGAAGCTTTCTTT. Translation gives CASSFEAGAEAFF.

This clonotype has a count of ten or more. This sequence joins TRBV7-2 and TRBJ2-2; D call uncertain. The germline V and J ends were trimmed by 2 bases and 5 bases, with 12 bases remaining between them. The length of the CDR3 is 15 residues. The germline CDR1 and CDR2 sequences are SGHTA and FQGNSA. The CDR3 DNA is TGTGCCAGCAGCTTACGCGGAAATAAGACCGGGGAGCTGTTTTTT. Amino acids: CASSLRGNKTGELFF.